This TCR beta chain was identified during a study of T cell responses to AZD1222 COVID-19 vaccine listed by TCRdb under 2021. For context, the study as a whole: Because spike-specific TCR depth and breadth did not differ between the two schedules, AZD1222 recipients who got a second dose at roughly 4 weeks were pooled with those who got a second dose at roughly 12 weeks. A total of more than 230 trial participants underwent TCR sequencing, of whom around 200 received two doses of AZD1222 and approximately 25 received two doses of the MenACWY control vaccine. Trial participants were enrolled by age into subgroups of 18-55, 56-69 and 70-plus years, and around 150, 29 and 61 TCR-sequenced participants, respectively, were included in these subgroups.

The CDR3 regions of human TCRbeta chains were analyzed by immunosequencing. The original pipeline was this. TCRs in the repertoires were matched against a reference library of SARS-CoV-2-specific TCRs that had been generated with the MIRA antigen-specificity platform. Breadth meant the fraction of unique TCRs that were SARS-CoV-2-associated, whereas depth meant the fraction of total T cells that were SARS-CoV-2-associated. Each spike-specific TCR was assigned to its reactive spike region and to a CD4 or CD8 class using the MIRA data. Log10-transformed breadth and depth values were compared by one-way ANOVA with Sidak's multiple comparisons tests. TCRdb carries this immuneACCESS record with in-frame sequences only. Its versions omit some clonotypes, under half of them owing to an unresolved V gene in the studies checked, with the rest unexplained. V, J and clone size reflect that table, while D and trimming were determined from the DNA. The sample table records about 110,000 clones; about 91% of these occur just once. Of the sample, approximately 5.4% is held by the ten largest clones.

According to the study, the label for this sample's time point signals: baseline before first vaccination. Vaccinee samples came from UK trials COV001 and COV002, including a single-blind randomized controlled phase 2/3 trial of AZD1222 (ChAdOx1 nCoV-19) in healthy adults. For TCRbeta chain sequencing, PBMC samples from trial participants were taken at day 0 and at day 28 after the second dose. Concerning this clone itself: Its antigen is unknown. Base qualities are not at hand, and no much larger clone is one base apart.

The full study reports these points: In the small 56-69-year group, the increase in depth fell short of significance, most likely because of low power. Nearly half of unique spike-specific TCRs reportedly recognized epitopes outside regions mutated in the B.1.351 and B.1.1.7 variants. The vaccine-associated CD4 TCRs covered the entire spike protein, and the dominant responses fell in regions 160-218 and 743-854. Because no day 14 peak-response samples were available, repertoires were characterized only after the peak T cell response. Participants were mostly white British and included more females than males, and it was suggested by the authors that clonal diversity may have been underestimated. After two AZD1222 doses, both the breadth and the depth of spike-specific TCRs were significantly higher than at day 0 and than in MenACWY recipients. Conclusions about previously exposed vaccinees were limited because only a handful of AZD1222 recipients were SARS-CoV-2 seropositive at baseline.

This sequence was found in an adult in good health. Sequencing used peripheral blood, obtained on day 0 of AZD1222 vaccination.

The CDR3 protein is CASSPSTGGSHYGYTF. The base sequence is TGTGCCAGCAGCCCTTCGACAGGGGGCTCTCACTATGGCTACACCTTC. Recombination connected TRBV6-2 or TRBV6-3 to TRBJ1-2; the junction holds 10 bases that match TRBD1. Sequences MNHEY (CDR1) and SVGEGT (CDR2) are obtained from the germline V gene. V is trimmed back by 6 bases and J by 3 bases, and the junction contains 10 bases that no gene match accounts for. CDR3 length: 16 amino acids, cysteine to phenylalanine. CDR3 DNA is the only sequence kept; it has 48 bases, read in frame from the first base.